The entry below gives a single TCR beta chain sequence along with its context. Its antigen remains unidentified. Per-nucleotide qualities are absent, and no much larger clonotype sits a single base away. Looking up the germline V gene yields CDR1 KGHSH and CDR2 LQKENI. The CDR3 has 16 amino acids, counting the end cysteine and phenylalanine. Just the 48-base CDR3 DNA is kept, in frame starting at base 1. Trimming costs V 4 bases and J 0 bases, and their ends lie 15 bases apart. The record originates from a study of patients and donors after allogeneic stem cell transplantation (TCRdb year 2020). Receptors were amplified or captured by RT-PCR. Sequencing used a NextSeq 550. TCRdb took the public reads, trimmed them with fastp at Q25, ran MiXCR for clone calling and kept in-frame beta chains. Merged by CDR3 protein, the rows form single entries marked with the most common genes and DNA. This sample gives about 110,000 distinct CDR3 sequences in total; approximately 35% of them show up just once. Roughly 30% of the sample is taken by the ten largest.

Specimen: blood, either unsorted or a sorted T cell fraction (not recorded which). The chain was built from TRBV18 and TRBJ1-1; no D segment can be confidently identified. This sequence was found in a human donor who was either an allogeneic HSCT recipient or a stem cell or donor lymphocyte infusion donor (not recorded which). It is not recorded whose cells these are; they may come from a transplant donor. CDR3 sequence: CASSHTPTSLNTEAFF. In nucleotide form, the sequence is TGTGCCAGCTCACACACCCCTACCTCTTTGAACACTGAAGCTTTCTTT.